The entry below gives a single TCR beta chain sequence along with its context. These data originate in a study of blood T cell repertoires in COVID-19. From germline, CDR1 is MNHEY and CDR2 SVGEGT. J lost 5 bases, V lost 0 bases, and 10 bases had no gene match. CDR3 length equals 17 residues. Methods used by the authors: Reference gene primer amplification yielded estimated nucleated cell counts. TCRdb keeps only in-frame clones here, not all; method: immunoSEQ multiplex PCR. Clonal size and the V and J genes are those of that table, whereas D and trimming came from the DNA. The sample carries approximately 200,000 clones, roughly 85% recorded once.

Input material: PBMCs or T cells enriched from blood (not recorded which). The TCR originated in a man in his forties who had recovered from COVID-19. V is TRBV6-2 or TRBV6-3 and J is TRBJ2-5; 9 bases map to TRBD2. The CDR3 here is CASSYSIWREGRETQYF. CDR3 coding DNA: TGTGCCAGCAGTTACTCGATCTGGCGGGAGGGCCGCGAGACCCAGTACTTC.